Included here is one TCR beta chain sequence, with context. Its antigen is still unknown. Germline values: CDR1 MNHEY, CDR2 SVGAGI. The CDR3 spans 16 residues. Trimming stripped 2 bases from V and 2 bases from J, with 13 bases between. The PCR made use of 60 Vbeta and 13 Jbeta primers. Assay: immunoSEQ multiplex PCR; the TCRdb copy retains only in-frame clones and omits some. This table has 150,000 to 200,000 clones, roughly four fifths appearing once. This sample was included in a study of cytomegalovirus exposure and HLA in healthy donors. Notes on the study in general: Among CMV-associated TCR beta chains, most appeared HLA-restricted in a later analysis.

The specimen sequenced was PBMCs. The TCR was taken from a man aged 45-65 years in good health and CMV-seropositive. V and J are TRBV6-5 and TRBJ2-1, with D uncertain. The CDR3 loop reads CASSYRANPTYNEQFF. As DNA, the CDR3 is TGTGCCAGCAGTTACAGAGCGAATCCAACCTACAATGAGCAGTTCTTC.